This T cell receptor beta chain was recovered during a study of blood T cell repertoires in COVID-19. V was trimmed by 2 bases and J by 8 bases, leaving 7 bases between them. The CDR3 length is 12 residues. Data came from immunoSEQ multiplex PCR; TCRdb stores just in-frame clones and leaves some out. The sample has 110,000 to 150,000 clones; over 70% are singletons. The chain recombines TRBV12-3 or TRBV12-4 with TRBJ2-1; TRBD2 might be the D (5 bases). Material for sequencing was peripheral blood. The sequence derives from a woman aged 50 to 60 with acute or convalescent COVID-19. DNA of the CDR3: TGTGCCAGCAGTTTAATGGGAGATGAGCAGTTCTTC. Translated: CASSLMGDEQFF.